This T cell receptor beta chain was sequenced in a study of blood T cell repertoires in COVID-19. Whole-study context: Both acute and convalescent COVID-19 samples were obtained from the United States, Italy and Spain. PBMCs, B-cell-depleted T cells, or T cells provided the cDNA or gDNA that made up the material.

TCRdb's copy holds only in-frame clones and misses some; the assay was immunoSEQ multiplex PCR. The sample shows about 280,000 clones, 85% of them seen only once. The V and J ends lost 11 bases and 4 bases, in that order; junction bases with no gene match: 10. Per the germline V gene, CDR1 is SGHAT and CDR2 is FQNNGV. CDR3 length: 13 amino acids. This receptor was identified in a human donor in a cohort sampled during active COVID-19. Sequenced material: peripheral blood. The chain couples TRBV11-2 to TRBJ2-7; TRBD1 matches at 8 bases. The CDR3 reads CASRRTGRYEQYF. CDR3 bases: TGTGCCTCACGAAGGACAGGGAGGTACGAGCAGTACTTC.